Following are 18 T cell receptor beta chains from one sample sequenced in a study of blood T cell repertoires in COVID-19. Libraries were prepared by immunoSEQ multiplex PCR; TCRdb keeps only in-frame clonotypes and omits some of them. The sample carries fewer than 200,000 clones, 80% to 85% recorded once. The sequencing input was PBMCs or T cells enriched from blood (not recorded which). These receptors originate from a woman younger than 45 who had been exposed to COVID-19.

The V gene is TRBV6-4, the J gene TRBJ2-2; tentatively, D is TRBD1 (5 bases). This CDR3 is 14 amino acids long. Germline lookup yields CDR1 MRHNA and CDR2 SNTAGT. Trimming removed 6 bases from V and 3 bases from J, with 11 bases in between. CDR3 coding DNA: TGTGCCAGCAGCCAGGGTGTGGACACCGGGGAGCTGTTTTTT. Translation: CASSQGVDTGELFF.

V usage is TRBV7-8 and J usage is TRBJ1-5; 8 nucleotides align to TRBD1. Germline-derived CDR1 and CDR2 are SGHVS and FQNEAQ. The J segment lost 5 bases and the V segment lost 5 bases, leaving 11 bases of the junction unmatched. CDR3 length: 16 amino acids. CDR3 in amino acids: CASSPTGGISYQPQHF. CDR3 sequence (DNA): TGTGCCAGCAGCCCAACAGGGGGGATATCTTATCAGCCCCAGCATTTT.

The chain employs TRBV9 and TRBJ1-3, with unresolved D. CDR1 and CDR2 (germline): SGDLS, YYNGEE. V dropped 0 bases and J dropped 0 bases, with 4 bases sitting between them. The CDR3 sequence is 14 residues long. CDR3 protein: CASSVGSSGNTIYF. The CDR3, as DNA: TGTGCCAGCAGCGTAGGTAGCTCTGGAAACACCATATATTTT.

This chain connects TRBV7-9 to TRBJ2-3, with D perhaps TRBD1 (6 bases). Per the germline V gene, CDR1 is SEHNR and CDR2 is FQNEAQ (reference sequence). This CDR3 has 13 residues. V was shortened by 2 bases and J by 6 bases, with 9 bases between the two germline ends. The CDR3 protein is CASSLQGPDTQYF. CDR3 DNA sequence: TGTGCCAGCAGCTTACAGGGGCCCGATACGCAGTATTTT.

The chain joins TRBV19 to TRBJ2-1, with a tentative D call TRBD2 (6 bases). Per germline, CDR1 LNHDA and CDR2 SQIVND (reference sequence). V lost 4 bases and J 2 bases, leaving 12 bases between the germline ends. CDR3 length: 15 amino acids. In DNA form, the CDR3 reads TGTGCCAGTAGTACTAGCGTTAGTCCCTACAATGAGCAGTTCTTC. Translation gives CASSTSVSPYNEQFF.

J is TRBJ2-7 and V is TRBV5-1; possibly TRBD1 for D (5 bases). V lost 3 bases, J lost 0 bases, and 13 bases lay in between. The CDR3 loop spans 15 amino acids. CDR1 is SGHRS and CDR2 is YFSETQ in the germline V gene. The CDR3 sequence: CASSSMEGVSYEQYF. In DNA form, the CDR3 reads TGCGCCAGCAGCTCGATGGAAGGGGTCTCCTACGAGCAGTACTTC.

This chain links TRBV11-2 with TRBJ1-1, with TRBD1 as a possible D gene (5 bases). Germline CDR1 is SGHAT and CDR2 is FQNNGV. The V end lost 2 bases, the J end lost 11 bases, and 15 bases lay between the germline ends. This CDR3 has 13 residues. The chain's CDR3 is CASSLFRGIEAFF. The DNA for the CDR3 is TGTGCCAGCAGCTTATTTAGGGGAATAGAGGCTTTCTTT.

A remark on this clone: The sample holds other DNA sequences that translate to the same CDR3. The rearrangement joins TRBV7-2 to TRBJ2-5; D remains ambiguous. Germline CDR1 is SGHTA and CDR2 is FQGNSA. The CDR3 has 11 residues. Trimming shortened V by 2 bases and J by 5 bases, and 3 bases separated the two germline ends. CDR3 sequence reads: CASSLQETQYF. The CDR3 coding sequence is TGTGCCAGCAGCTTACAGGAGACCCAGTACTTC.

The sample holds one count of this clone. This chain links TRBV6-6 with TRBJ1-2; D is undetermined. The germline gives CDR1 MNHNY, CDR2 SVGAGI (reference sequence). CDR3 length: 17 amino acids. The V end was cut by 6 bases, the J end by 3 bases, with 23 bases between. CDR3 sequence reads: CASRREVGIRGYYGYTF. As DNA, the CDR3 is TGTGCCAGCAGACGAGAGGTCGGAATCCGGGGTTACTATGGCTACACCTTC.

The chain uses TRBV7-2 and TRBJ2-2, with 13 bases fitting TRBD2. Germline V gene lookup returns CDR1 SGHTA and CDR2 FQGNSA. The CDR3 totals 16 residues. The J segment lost 4 bases and the V segment lost 6 bases, leaving 5 bases of the junction unmatched. The CDR3 loop reads CASRGRLAGGTGELFF. The CDR3 DNA reads TGTGCCAGCAGGGGTCGACTAGCGGGGGGCACCGGGGAGCTGTTTTTT.

This clone has more than one count but fewer than ten. The chain is built from TRBV11-2 and TRBJ2-5; 9 bases agree with TRBD2. Germline CDR1 SGHAT, CDR2 FQNNGV. With 5 bases clipped from V and 5 bases from J, the junction kept 12 bases outside the gene matches. This CDR3 region has 16 residues. The CDR3 nucleotides are TGTGCCAGCAGCCCGGAAGGGACTAGCAGGGGGGAGACCCAGTACTTC. Its protein product is CASSPEGTSRGETQYF.

The rearrangement uses TRBV18 and TRBJ1-4; a weak D match, TRBD1 (6 bases). Looked up from germline, CDR1 is KGHSH and CDR2 is LQKENI. Trimming took off 3 bases at V and 8 bases at J, with 13 bases between the two ends. The length of the CDR3 is 14 residues. The CDR3 DNA reads as TGTGCCAGCTCACCCTCGCTTACAGGGGAAAAACTGTTTTTT. This sequence encodes CASSPSLTGEKLFF. Full variable domain (missing parts from reference TRBV18 and TRBJ1-4): NAGVMQNPRHLVRRRGQEARLRCSPMKGHSHVYWYRQLPEEGLKFMVYLQKENIIDESGMPKERFSAEFPKEGPSILRIQQVVRGDSAAYFCASSPSLTGEKLFFGSGTQLSVL.

Only a few counts were recorded for this clone. The chain carries TRBV14 and TRBJ1-3, with unresolved D. CDR3 length: 12 residues. Germline V gives CDR1 SGHDN, CDR2 FVKESK. V was shortened by 6 bases and J by 4 bases, with 7 bases between the two germline ends. The CDR3 nucleotides are TGTGCCAGCAGTCGGTCCGGAAACACCATATATTTT. Its translation is CASSRSGNTIYF.

V is TRBV5-1 and J is TRBJ2-7, with 10 bases lining up with TRBD1. The CDR3 consists of 14 residues. V shed 6 bases, J shed 1 base, and the junction held 4 bases outside the gene matches. The germline V gene encodes CDR1 SGHRS and CDR2 YFSETQ. CDR3 protein: CASTRDRGSYEQYF. The CDR3, as DNA: TGCGCCAGCACCCGGGACAGGGGTTCCTACGAGCAGTACTTC.

The rearrangement links TRBV5-1 to TRBJ2-6; D is possibly TRBD2 (6 bases). The CDR3 is 18 residues long. Looked up from germline, CDR1 is SGHRS and CDR2 is YFSETQ. V lost 0 bases and J lost 0, with 13 bases in between. Here the CDR3 DNA reads TGCGCCAGCAGCTTGGACGGGGGAGGTGGCTCTGGGGCCAACGTCCTGACTTTC. Amino acid sequence: CASSLDGGGGSGANVLTF.

This chain links TRBV5-1 with TRBJ1-5; D remains ambiguous. The V end lost 4 bases, the J end lost 5 bases, and 10 bases lay between the germline ends. The CDR3 consists of 13 residues. CDR1 is SGHRS and CDR2 is YFSETQ in the germline V gene. CDR3 nucleotide sequence: TGCGCCAGCAGCCCTGTTCCGGATCAGCCCCAGCATTTT. It yields the protein CASSPVPDQPQHF.

The CDR3, as DNA: TGTGCCAGCAGCTTAGGTCCTAGCCCAGAGACCCAGTACTTC. It codes for CASSLGPSPETQYF. The rearrangement links TRBV7-2 to TRBJ2-5, with a weak D call TRBD2 (5 bases). The CDR3 runs to 14 residues. Looked up from germline, CDR1 is SGHTA and CDR2 is FQGNSA. The ends were cut back, 1 base at V and 4 bases at J, with 10 bases in the middle.

This clone occurred once. The rearrangement uses TRBV9 and TRBJ2-7; D might be TRBD2 (5 bases). This CDR3 is built from 13 residues. The V end was cut by 1 base, the J end by 4 bases, with 9 bases between. Looked up from germline, CDR1 is SGDLS and CDR2 is YYNGEE. The CDR3 region is CASSVFGEYEQYF. The CDR3 region has the DNA TGTGCCAGCAGCGTATTCGGGGAGTACGAGCAGTACTTC.